The 25 T cell receptor beta chains presented below share a single source sample, sequenced in a study of identical twins. Each CDR3 protein gets one entry after TCRdb re-called the 5' RACE reads with MiXCR. Here the sample spans roughly 710,000 distinct CDR3 sequences, 6.1% being singletons. Sequenced sample: naive T cells sorted from blood. These TCRs come from a man aged 18 to 30 in good health.

This clonotype has ten or more counts. The rearrangement links TRBV5-1 to TRBJ2-3, with D hard to call. This CDR3 contains 13 residues. Germline V gene lookup returns CDR1 SGHRS and CDR2 YFSETQ. Trimming left V 5 bases short and J 4 bases short, with 11 bases between. CDR3 protein: CASSDPVADTQYF. DNA of the CDR3: TGCGCCAGCAGTGACCCGGTGGCAGATACGCAGTATTTT.

This chain connects TRBV5-1 to TRBJ2-7; 10 bases line up with TRBD1. The CDR3 covers 17 residues. Germline V CDR1 and CDR2: SGHRS, YFSETQ. The V segment lost 0 bases and the J segment 7 bases; nucleotides outside the gene matches: 13. CDR3 in amino acids: CASSLAALGQGIEEQYF. As DNA, the CDR3 is TGCGCCAGCAGCTTGGCGGCGTTGGGACAGGGGATAGAAGAGCAGTACTTC.

This clonotype has more than one count but fewer than ten. The V and J genes are TRBV28 and TRBJ2-7; D is tentatively TRBD1 or TRBD2 (5 bases each). There are 13 residues in the CDR3. The V end was cut by 6 bases, the J end by 4 bases, with 13 bases between. The germline V gene has CDR1 MDHEN and CDR2 SYDVKM. The CDR3 is CASSRGREYEQYV. The CDR3 DNA is TGTGCCAGCAGCCGGGGACGGGAATACGAGCAGTACGTC.

The chain joins TRBV10-2 to TRBJ2-7; 12 nucleotides agree with TRBD2. CDR1 and CDR2 (germline): WSHSY, SAAADI. V dropped 7 bases and J dropped 4; count of bases not matched to a gene: 8. CDR3 length: 15 residues. CDR3 in amino acids: CASIPTSGSGYEQYV. CDR3 nucleotide sequence: TGCGCCAGCATCCCGACTAGCGGGAGTGGGTACGAGCAGTACGTC.

This clonotype has a count of ten or more. J is TRBJ1-1 and V is TRBV29-1; D call uncertain. Germline-derived CDR1 and CDR2 are SQVTM and ANQGSEA. Trimming left V 7 bases short and J 0 bases short, with 9 bases between. The CDR3 length is 12 residues. CDR3 sequence: CSGMTLNTEAFF. The CDR3 nucleotides read TGCAGCGGCATGACGCTGAACACTGAAGCTTTCTTT.

This clonotype was seen repeatedly, ten times or more. This chain joins TRBV29-1 and TRBJ2-2; D is unclear. Trimming took 1 base from V and 3 from J, leaving 15 bases between them. The CDR3 is made up of 16 amino acids. CDR1 is SQVTM, CDR2 ANQGSEA, per germline. DNA of the CDR3: TGCAGCGTTGAAGGGCCCTCTGTTGGATACACCGGGGAGCTGTTTTTT. It encodes CSVEGPSVGYTGELFF.

This clonotype appeared many times. The J gene is TRBJ2-7, the V gene TRBV29-1; 8 bases match TRBD2. The CDR3 sequence is 13 residues long. The germline V gene has CDR1 SQVTM and CDR2 ANQGSEA. V trimming: 5 bases; J trimming: 0 bases; junction bases outside the gene matches: 3. For the CDR3, the DNA is TGCAGCGTTCTGAGCGGGAGCTCCTACGAGCAGTACTTC. Its protein product is CSVLSGSSYEQYF.

This clonotype appeared a few times. The CDR3 is CSASSGTSGYEQYF. The CDR3 DNA is TGCAGTGCTTCTTCCGGGACTAGCGGCTACGAGCAGTACTTC. The rearrangement joins TRBV20-1 to TRBJ2-7; 11 nucleotides match TRBD2. Germline CDR1 reads DFQATT; CDR2 reads SNEGSKA (reference sequence). CDR3 length equals 14 residues. With V trimmed by 5 bases and J by 3 bases, 6 bases remained unmatched.

The chain has TRBV14 and TRBJ1-2; 7 bases map to TRBD1. Germline values: CDR1 SGHDN, CDR2 FVKESK. The CDR3 consists of 14 residues. Trimming removed 4 bases from V and 8 bases from J; junction bases left unmatched: 10. The CDR3 is CASSLIQGIQGYTF. CDR3 in DNA: TGTGCCAGCAGCCTCATACAGGGGATTCAAGGCTACACCTTC.

This clonotype was picked up a small number of times. The V gene is TRBV2, the J gene TRBJ2-1; tentative D call: TRBD2 (5 bases). V gave up 3 bases and J gave up 2 bases, with 11 bases separating them. Germline V gene data show CDR1 as SNHLY and CDR2 as FYNNEI. This CDR3 comprises 15 residues. In nucleotides, the CDR3 is TGTGCCAGCAGTGATGATAGCGAAGCCTACAATGAGCAGTTCTTC. This translates into CASSDDSEAYNEQFF. The full variable domain, with the rest looked up from reference TRBV2 and TRBJ2-1, is EPEVTQTPSHQVTQMGQEVILRCVPISNHLYFYWYRQILGQKVEFLVSFYNNEISEKSEIFDDQFSVERPDGSNFTLKIRSTKLEDSAMYFCASSDDSEAYNEQFFGPGTRLTVL.

The chain joins TRBV5-1 to TRBJ2-3; the match to TRBD1 covers 7 bases. The J segment lost 7 bases and the V segment lost 4 bases, leaving 3 bases of the junction unmatched. The CDR3 is made up of 12 amino acids. CDR1 and CDR2 from the germline V gene are SGHRS and YFSETQ. CDR3 bases: TGCGCCAGCAGCATGGACAGGAATACGCAGTATTTT. Its protein product is CASSMDRNTQYF.

The chain combines TRBV27 with TRBJ2-1; 10 bases are shared with TRBD2. V was pared by 8 bases and J by 6 bases, with 10 bases of the junction left unmatched. The CDR3 spans 15 residues. Germline CDR1 and CDR2: MNHEY and SMNVEV (reference sequence). The CDR3 spells CASQPEAGGPNEQFF. For the CDR3, the DNA is TGTGCCAGCCAACCGGAAGCGGGAGGGCCCAATGAGCAGTTCTTC.

This clonotype has ten or more counts. The rearrangement uses TRBV12-3 or TRBV12-4 and TRBJ1-2; TRBD1 is a possible D gene (5 bases). The CDR3 spans 15 residues. Trimming removed 5 bases at V and 8 bases at J, with 21 bases between. The CDR3 loop is CASSPDRDLRLGYTF. CDR3 bases: TGTGCCAGCAGTCCCGACCGGGACTTACGACTGGGCTACACCTTC.

This clonotype was observed many times. The rearrangement joins TRBV27 to TRBJ2-2, with a weak D call TRBD2 (5 bases). The germline V and J ends were trimmed by 8 bases and 5 bases, with 18 bases remaining between them. Looked up from germline, CDR1 is MNHEY and CDR2 is SMNVEV (reference sequence). This CDR3 is 15 amino acids long. CDR3 nucleotides: TGTGCCAGCTCGGCCGGGGTTACGGTTACCGGGGAGCTGTTTTTT. It yields the protein CASSAGVTVTGELFF.

This clonotype was seen repeatedly, ten times or more. This chain joins TRBV7-2 and TRBJ2-2, with D tentatively TRBD1 (5 bases). CDR3 size: 15 residues. Trimming removed 2 bases at V and 2 bases at J, with 9 bases between. Germline V gene data show CDR1 as SGHTA and CDR2 as FQGNSA. CDR3 region: CASSLKQGNTGELFF. CDR3 nucleotides: TGTGCCAGCAGCTTAAAGCAGGGAAACACCGGGGAGCTGTTTTTT.

Many counts were recorded for this clonotype. The rearrangement joins TRBV7-9 to TRBJ1-2; possible D gene TRBD1, 6 bases. With 5 bases removed from V and 4 bases from J, the gap between germline ends came to 14 bases. The CDR3 is 14 amino acids. Germline V gene sequence: CDR1 SEHNR, CDR2 FQNEAQ (reference sequence). The CDR3 bases are TGTGCCAGCAGCCCTACATTACAGGGCTATGGCTACACCTTC. Protein sequence: CASSPTLQGYGYTF.

This clonotype has at least ten counts. The chain carries TRBV20-1 and TRBJ1-1; no firm D call. Trimming stripped 2 bases from V and 1 base from J, with 5 bases between. Germline CDR1 and CDR2: DFQATT and SNEGSKA (reference sequence). CDR3 length equals 12 residues. The CDR3 loop is CSARSGNTEAFF. The CDR3 DNA reads as TGCAGTGCTAGATCTGGGAACACTGAAGCTTTCTTT.

In this sample, this clonotype turned up many times. CDR3: CAISEAAKNIQYF. The CDR3 DNA follows: TGTGCCATCAGTGAGGCAGCCAAAAACATTCAGTACTTC. This sequence joins TRBV10-3 and TRBJ2-4, with D hard to call. CDR3 size: 13 residues. CDR1 is ENHRY, CDR2 SYGVKD, per germline. V was cut by 2 bases and J by 0 bases, with 2 bases left in between.

The table lists this clonotype with many counts. V usage is TRBV12-3 or TRBV12-4 and J usage is TRBJ2-3, with D perhaps TRBD2 (5 bases). The CDR3 length is 16 residues. Trimming cost V 8 bases and J 0 bases, with 18 bases left between them. CDR3 in DNA: TGTGCCAGCTGCCTATACTCTGCGGGTAGCACAGATACGCAGTATTTT. As protein: CASCLYSAGSTDTQYF.

This clonotype appeared a few times. The chain carries TRBV28 and TRBJ2-5, with 10 bases matching TRBD2. The germline gives CDR1 MDHEN, CDR2 SYDVKM. This CDR3 is 14 amino acids long. J was trimmed by 5 bases and V by 6 bases; bases with no gene match: 6. The CDR3 spells CASRPSGSVETQYF. CDR3 DNA sequence: TGTGCCAGCAGGCCTAGCGGGAGTGTGGAGACCCAGTACTTC.

This clonotype showed up just a few times. The chain links TRBV7-9 to TRBJ2-1; maybe TRBD2 (6 bases). Trimming stripped 4 bases from V and 8 bases from J, with 18 bases between. This CDR3 region has 15 residues. Looked up from germline, CDR1 is SEHNR and CDR2 is FQNEAQ (reference sequence). This CDR3 reads CASSSLGRGHDEQFF. CDR3 in DNA: TGTGCCAGCAGCTCCCTGGGGCGGGGTCACGATGAGCAGTTCTTC.

The sample holds one count of this clonotype. The DNA for the CDR3 is TGTGCCAGCAGCCCACAGGGGTGGTCCTACGAGCAGTACTTC. It yields the protein CASSPQGWSYEQYF. The rearrangement joins TRBV27 to TRBJ2-7, with 7 positions matching TRBD1. CDR3 length: 14 amino acids. CDR1 is MNHEY, CDR2 SMNVEV, per germline (reference sequence). The V segment lost 6 bases and the J segment 1 base; nucleotides outside the gene matches: 6.

This clonotype was detected many times. This chain uses TRBV29-1 with TRBJ2-1; D might be TRBD2 (8 bases). Trimming stripped 7 bases from V and 7 bases from J, with 20 bases between. The CDR3 is made up of 14 amino acids. CDR1 and CDR2 (germline): SQVTM, ANQGSEA. In DNA, the CDR3 is TGCAGCGCGGGACAGCGGGAGAGGTTTAATGAGCAGTTCTTC. Amino acids: CSAGQRERFNEQFF.

This clonotype showed up many times. This chain connects TRBV6-2 or TRBV6-3 to TRBJ2-5; a possible D gene is TRBD1 (6 bases). The germline CDR1 and CDR2 sequences are MNHEY and SVGEGT. The length of the CDR3 is 13 residues. With 6 bases removed from V and 2 bases from J, the gap between germline ends came to 10 bases. The CDR3 region is CASRRGYQETQYF. CDR3 DNA sequence: TGTGCCAGCAGGAGGGGGTATCAAGAGACCCAGTACTTC.

This clonotype was recorded many times. The V and J genes are TRBV27 and TRBJ2-1; TRBD2 agrees at 14 bases. The CDR3 runs 18 residues. Germline loops: CDR1 MNHEY, CDR2 SMNVEV (reference sequence). Trimming took 2 bases from V and 7 from J; bases not matched to a gene: 10. CDR3: CASSLLRLAGGDWNEQFF. For the CDR3, the DNA is TGTGCCAGCAGTTTACTTCGACTAGCGGGAGGGGACTGGAATGAGCAGTTCTTC.